This note documents a single T cell receptor (beta chain) sequence. It lacks a known antigen. It has no much larger one-base neighbor in the sample; base qualities were not kept. The sample belongs to a study of circulating and synovial CD4+ cells in juvenile arthritis (dated by TCRdb to the mid-2010s). Looking at the study overall: Within each patient, the study compared the TCRbeta CDR3 repertoires of three groups: circulating HLA-DR+ CD4 T cells, bulk blood CD4 T cells, and synovial CD4 T cells. Repertoire sequencing was performed with the aim of confirming enrichment of synovial clonotypes in a circulating synovial-like CD4 T cell subset. The investigation overall reported the following: Since overlap with synovium went up as sequencing depth increased, the measured fractions of shared clonotypes likely underestimated the full repertoire overlap. Because T cell genome counts in CPL samples and bulk blood CD4 samples differed by at least an order of magnitude, sample-size effects were addressed. Synovial and circulating pathogenic-like lymphocyte repertoires were less diverse than bulk blood CD4 repertoires, and some CPL samples were as oligoclonal as synovium. The difference between circulating pathogenic-like lymphocytes and bulk blood T cells was not detected by traditional Vbeta family usage analysis. Circulating pathogenic-like lymphocytes were found to cluster with synovial T cells, and a substantially higher fraction of CDR3 sequences was shared with synovium by circulating pathogenic-like lymphocytes than by bulk blood.

The sequenced samples were obtained from patients with active juvenile idiopathic arthritis. Cells were sorted immediately after thawing, with dead cells excluded using Live/Dead Fixable Near-IR Stain. Libraries were constructed by the immunoSEQ multiplex PCR assay. An external provider performed TCRbeta CDR3 sequencing as a commercial service. Concerning the study's data processing: Productive nucleotide sequences and amino acid sequences obtained through in silico translation were used in the analyses. Diversity was measured with Renyi entropy across alpha values, using the median of 200 repeated subsamples to equalise sample size. The distance between each pair of repertoires was calculated as one minus the Chao-modified Jaccard index, which corrects for under-sampling, and this distance was used for clustering. Frequency-weighted overlap with synovial clonotypes was computed over 200 sample sizes, 200 draws without replacement each, and reported at the smaller sample's size. Not all clones reach the TCRdb copy of this immuneACCESS table, which keeps in-frame sequences only. Checked studies attribute under half of the gap to unresolved V genes and leave the rest unexplained. That table furnishes V, J and clone size, whereas the DNA furnished D and trimming. Here the sample has some 35,000 clones; approximately 93% occur a single time. 0.55% to 0.75% of the sample lies in the top ten.

Via the germline V gene, CDR1 is MDHEN and CDR2 SYDVKM. CDR3 length: 15 amino acids, cysteine to phenylalanine. The sequence is cut down to CDR3 DNA, 45 bases in frame from base 1. V drops 6 bases and J drops 4 bases, leaving 16 bases in between. The chain joins TRBV28 to TRBJ1-5; a weak D assignment points to TRBD1 (6 bases agree). The sequence was obtained from a human donor with juvenile idiopathic arthritis. The sequencing sample was made of CD4+ T cells from blood. The CDR3 region: CASREQGSGNQPQHF. The sequenced DNA is TGTGCCAGCAGGGAACAGGGATCGGGGAATCAGCCCCAGCATTTT. Outside the CDR3, residues come from the reference TRBV28 and TRBJ1-5 proteins, so the full variable domain is: DVKVTQSSRYLVKRTGEKVFLECVQDMDHENMFWYRQDPGLGLRLIYFSYDVKMKEKGDIPEGYSVSREKKERFSLILESASTNQTSMYLCASREQGSGNQPQHFGDGTRLSIL.